This T cell receptor beta chain is from a study of T cell responses to AZD1222 COVID-19 vaccine (dated by TCRdb to the early 2020s). Turning to the overall study: TCR sequencing covered over 230 trial participants: about 210 given two doses of AZD1222 and around 25 given two doses of MenACWY control vaccine. Trial participants were enrolled into age subgroups of 18-55, 56-69 and 70-plus years, which contained approximately 150, 30 and 60 TCR-sequenced participants, respectively. On the study overall, not on this receptor specifically: Vaccine-associated CD4 TCRs spanned the whole spike protein, with dominant responses in regions 160-218 and 743-854. Participants were mostly white British, with more females than males. The authors suggested clonal diversity may have been underestimated. Because no samples from the day 14 peak response were available, repertoires could be characterized only after the peak T cell response. In the small 56-69-year group, the increase in depth fell short of significance, most likely because of low power. A significant rise in spike-specific TCR breadth and depth was observed after two AZD1222 doses relative to day 0 and relative to MenACWY recipients. Conclusions about previously exposed vaccinees are limited because only six or seven AZD1222 recipients were SARS-CoV-2 seropositive at baseline. Reportedly, almost half of the unique spike-specific TCRs recognized epitopes lying outside the regions that are mutated in the B.1.351 and B.1.1.7 variants.

The CDR3 numbers 13 residues from cysteine through phenylalanine. The read is trimmed to its CDR3 DNA, 39 bases read in frame from base 1. Sequences SNHLY (CDR1) and FYNNEI (CDR2) are obtained from the germline V gene. V loses 7 bases, J loses 6 bases, and the germline ends lie 12 bases apart. The time point tag for this specimen amounts to: about 28 days (+/-7) after the second vaccine dose. AZD1222 recipients whose second dose came at about 4 weeks and those whose second dose came at about 12 weeks were combined into one group, since spike-specific TCR depth and breadth did not differ between the two schedules. Vaccinee samples were obtained from the UK trials COV001 and COV002, which included a single-blind randomized controlled phase 2/3 trial of AZD1222 (ChAdOx1 nCoV-19) in healthy adults. Trial participant PBMC samples were collected at day 0 and day 28 after the second dose for TCRbeta chain sequencing.

For this clone: The specificity of this receptor is unknown. There are no base qualities to consult, and no much larger clone falls within one base.

The CDR3 regions of human TCRbeta chains were subjected to immunosequencing. The study's own analysis went as follows. Repertoire TCRs were checked for matches against a reference library of SARS-CoV-2-specific TCRs that had been generated using the MIRA antigen-specificity platform. Breadth meant the fraction of unique TCRs that were SARS-CoV-2-associated, whereas depth meant the fraction of total T cells that were SARS-CoV-2-associated. Using the MIRA data, each spike-specific TCR was mapped to the spike region that the TCR reacts to and placed in a CD4 or CD8 class. Log10-transformed breadth and depth values were compared by one-way ANOVA with Sidak's multiple comparisons tests. Drawn from immuneACCESS, this table holds only the in-frame rearrangements with V and J called that TCRdb kept. Clones are partly lost; checked studies trace under half to an unresolved V gene and leave the rest unexplained. V, J and clone size derive from that table, while D and trimming were established from the DNA sequence. For this sample there are roughly 33,000 clones; 78% appear just once. Approximately 4% of the sample rests with the top ten.

This TCR came from an adult who received the AZD1222 COVID-19 vaccine. Sample: peripheral blood, taken 28 days after the second AZD1222 dose. The rearrangement joined TRBV2 to TRBJ1-4; the D gene is unclear. This receptor carries the CDR3 CASITHPDEKLFF. The bases are TGTGCCAGCATTACCCACCCGGATGAAAAACTGTTTTTT. This CDR3, with the reference TRBV2 and TRBJ1-4 proteins standing in past its ends, gives the full variable domain EPEVTQTPSHQVTQMGQEVILRCVPISNHLYFYWYRQILGQKVEFLVSFYNNEISEKSEIFDDQFSVERPDGSNFTLKIRSTKLEDSAMYFCASITHPDEKLFFGSGTQLSVL.